The 11 T cell receptor beta chains below all came from one sample that was sequenced in a study of cytomegalovirus exposure and HLA in healthy donors. In the PCR, 60 Vbeta and 13 Jbeta primers were used. Repertoires were generated with immunoSEQ multiplex PCR, while TCRdb's copy carries only in-frame clones and drops some. In the table there are under 150,000 clones, around 80% of which are singletons. Sequenced sample: PBMCs. The origin of the receptors is a woman aged 40 to 49 in good health and CMV-seronegative.

This chain joins TRBV28 and TRBJ1-5, with D perhaps matching TRBD1 (6 bases). In germline, CDR1 is MDHEN, CDR2 SYDVKM. The CDR3 length is 19 residues. The germline V and J ends were trimmed by 5 bases and 2 bases, with 25 bases remaining between them. The CDR3 coding sequence is TGTGCCAGCAGTACGGCGCTTACAGGGTTGGCAGGGGGCAATCAGCCCCAGCATTTT. Encoded protein: CASSTALTGLAGGNQPQHF.

The DNA of the CDR3 is TGCGCCAGCAGCTTGGAGACAGGGGGCTCCGGGGAGCTGTTTTTT. It specifies CASSLETGGSGELFF. This chain links TRBV5-1 with TRBJ2-2; 10 bases map to TRBD1. CDR1 and CDR2 (germline): SGHRS, YFSETQ. The CDR3 is made up of 15 amino acids. V dropped 0 bases and J dropped 6; count of bases not matched to a gene: 2.

This chain links TRBV7-2 with TRBJ2-7; D is possibly TRBD1 (6 bases). From germline, CDR1 is SGHTA and CDR2 FQGNSA. V was cut by 2 bases and J by 3 bases, with 14 bases left in between. The CDR3 consists of 15 residues. The chain's CDR3 is CASSLSYREFYEQYF. CDR3 coding DNA: TGTGCCAGCAGCTTAAGCTACAGGGAGTTCTACGAGCAGTACTTC.

V gene TRBV15 combines with J gene TRBJ2-7; D might be TRBD2 (6 bases). Germline lookup yields CDR1 LNHNV and CDR2 YYDKDF (reference sequence). Trimming cost V 0 bases and J 6 bases, with 9 bases left between them. This CDR3 is 13 amino acids long. The chain's CDR3 is CATSRDLALEQYF. The CDR3 DNA reads TGTGCCACCAGCAGAGATCTAGCGCTCGAGCAGTACTTC.

The chain is built from TRBV5-1 and TRBJ2-1; 9 bases map to TRBD1. Germline V lookup: CDR1 SGHRS, CDR2 YFSETQ. J was trimmed by 8 bases and V by 4 bases; bases with no gene match: 13. This CDR3 spans 16 amino acids. CDR3 nucleotides: TGCGCCAGCAGCGCTGGAGGACAGGGGTTTCGGGATGAGCAGTTCTTC. This translates into CASSAGGQGFRDEQFF. The variable domain in full, with the rest retrieved from reference TRBV5-1 and TRBJ2-1, is KAGVTQTPRYLIKTRGQQVTLSCSPISGHRSVSWYQQTPGQGLQFLFEYFSETQRNKGNFPGRFSGRQFSNSRSEMNVSTLELGDSALYLCASSAGGQGFRDEQFFGPGTRLTVL.

This clone has just a few counts. The V gene is TRBV7-2, the J gene TRBJ2-4; TRBD2 might be the D (5 bases). The CDR3 extends over 14 amino acids. V gave up 1 base and J gave up 8 bases, with 12 bases separating them. The germline V gene encodes CDR1 SGHTA and CDR2 FQGNSA. The CDR3 is CASSLGSSSHIQYF. CDR3 DNA sequence: TGTGCCAGCAGCTTAGGATCTAGCAGTCACATTCAGTACTTC.

This chain links TRBV28 with TRBJ1-5; tentative D call: TRBD1 (6 bases). The CDR3 runs to 15 residues. Per the germline V gene, CDR1 is MDHEN and CDR2 is SYDVKM. Deletions cut 6 bases from V and 3 bases from J, with 15 bases between. CDR3 DNA: TGTGCCAGCAGACATAGATGGACAGACAATCAGCCCCAGCATTTT. As protein: CASRHRWTDNQPQHF.

The J gene is TRBJ1-5, the V gene TRBV6-1, with TRBD1 matching 9 bases. Looked up from germline, CDR1 is MNHNS and CDR2 is SASEGT. V shed 6 bases, J shed 2 bases, and the junction held 8 bases outside the gene matches. The CDR3 has 16 residues. CDR3 nucleotide sequence: TGTGCCAGCAGGGAACAGGGGGCACGGGGCAATCAGCCCCAGCATTTT. This gives the protein CASREQGARGNQPQHF.

This chain links TRBV27 with TRBJ2-1; D is undetermined. Germline CDR1 MNHEY, CDR2 SMNVEV (reference sequence). The V and J ends lost 9 bases and 5 bases respectively, with 17 bases between them. The CDR3 totals 14 residues. The CDR3 is CASDKKPQNNEQFF. Written as DNA, the CDR3 is TGTGCCAGTGACAAGAAGCCGCAAAACAATGAGCAGTTCTTC.

About this clone: Its ends do not fully match the called genes, so a read error is possible. V gene TRBV19 combines with J gene TRBJ1-3; possibly TRBD1 for D (6 bases). Germline assignment: CDR1 LNHDA and CDR2 SQIVND (reference sequence). CDR3 length equals 14 residues. The chain's CDR3 is CAGSIGQPGNTIYF. CDR3 coding DNA: TGTGCCGGTAGTATCGGACAGCCTGGAAACACCATATATTTT.

V and J are TRBV28 and TRBJ2-4; D remains ambiguous. Germline assignment: CDR1 MDHEN and CDR2 SYDVKM. This CDR3 region has 16 residues. With 5 bases removed from V and 0 bases from J, the gap between germline ends came to 14 bases. CDR3 sequence: CASSMESSLAKNIQYF. CDR3 DNA sequence: TGTGCCAGCAGTATGGAGTCTTCGTTAGCCAAAAACATTCAGTACTTC. Full variable domain (remainder filled in from reference TRBV28 and TRBJ2-4): DVKVTQSSRYLVKRTGEKVFLECVQDMDHENMFWYRQDPGLGLRLIYFSYDVKMKEKGDIPEGYSVSREKKERFSLILESASTNQTSMYLCASSMESSLAKNIQYFGAGTRLSVL.